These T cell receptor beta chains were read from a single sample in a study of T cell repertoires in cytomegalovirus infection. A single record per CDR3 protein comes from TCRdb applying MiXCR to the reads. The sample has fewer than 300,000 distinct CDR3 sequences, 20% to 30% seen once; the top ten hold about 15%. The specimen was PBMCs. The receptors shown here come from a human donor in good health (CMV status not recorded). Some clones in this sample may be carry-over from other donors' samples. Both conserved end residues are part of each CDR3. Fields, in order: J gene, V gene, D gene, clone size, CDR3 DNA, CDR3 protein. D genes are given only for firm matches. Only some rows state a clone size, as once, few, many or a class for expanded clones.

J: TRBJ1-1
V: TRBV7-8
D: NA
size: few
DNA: TGTGCCAGCAACCTGGGGAAGAACACTGAAGCTTTCTTT
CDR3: CASNLGKNTEAFF

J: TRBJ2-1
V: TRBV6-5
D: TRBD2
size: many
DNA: TGTGCCAGCAGTTACCCTAGCGGGGGCCACAATGAGCAGTTCTTC
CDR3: CASSYPSGGHNEQFF

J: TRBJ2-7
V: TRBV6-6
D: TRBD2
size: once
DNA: TGTGCCAGCAGACGGTTAGCGGGAGTCGAGCAGTACTTC
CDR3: CASRRLAGVEQYF

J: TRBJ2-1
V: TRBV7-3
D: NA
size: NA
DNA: TGTGCCAGCAGCTTAACGCAGGAATCCTACAATGAGCAGTTCTTC
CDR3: CASSLTQESYNEQFF

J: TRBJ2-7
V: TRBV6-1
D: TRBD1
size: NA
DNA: TGTGCCAGCAGTGGGCAGGGGGCTTCCTACGAGCAGTACTTC
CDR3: CASSGQGASYEQYF

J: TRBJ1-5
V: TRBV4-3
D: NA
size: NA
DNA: TGCGCCAGCAGCCAAGGGGCCTACGGAGGACAGCCCCAGCATTTT
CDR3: CASSQGAYGGQPQHF

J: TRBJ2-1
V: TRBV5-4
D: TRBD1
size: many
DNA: TGTGCCAGCAGCTTGCCGTGGACAGGGGGGAATGAGCAGTTCTTC
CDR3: CASSLPWTGGNEQFF

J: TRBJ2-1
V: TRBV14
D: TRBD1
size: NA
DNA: TGTGCCAGCAGCCGATTAACGGGACAGGGGGCGAATGAGCAGTTCTTC
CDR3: CASSRLTGQGANEQFF

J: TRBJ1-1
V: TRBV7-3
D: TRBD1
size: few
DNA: TGTGCCAGCAGCTCGGCAGGGGGGCGGACTGAAGCTTTCTTT
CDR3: CASSSAGGRTEAFF

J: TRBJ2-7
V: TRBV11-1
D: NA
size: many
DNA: TGTGCCAGCAGCTTGGGGGAGGCTTACGAGCAGTACTTC
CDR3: CASSLGEAYEQYF

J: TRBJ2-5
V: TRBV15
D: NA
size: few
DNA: TGTGCCACCAGCGTCAACGGGGGCCAAGAGACCCAGTACTTC
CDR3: CATSVNGGQETQYF

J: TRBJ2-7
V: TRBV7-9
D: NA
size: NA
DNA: TGTGCCAGCAGCTCCAGGGGATTCTCCTACGAGCAGTACTTC
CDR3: CASSSRGFSYEQYF

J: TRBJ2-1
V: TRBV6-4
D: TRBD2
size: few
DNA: TGTGCCAGCAGTGCCCTAGGACTAGCCCATAATGAGCAGTTCTTC
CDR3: CASSALGLAHNEQFF

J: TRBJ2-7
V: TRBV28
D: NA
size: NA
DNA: TGTGCCAGCAGTGGTATAGAGGATTGGAGAGGGCACGAGCAGTACTTC
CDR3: CASSGIEDWRGHEQYF

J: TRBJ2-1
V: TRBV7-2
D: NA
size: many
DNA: TGTGCCAGCAGCTTAGAAGGCTCACCGAGCTCCTACAATGAGCAGTTCTTC
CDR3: CASSLEGSPSSYNEQFF

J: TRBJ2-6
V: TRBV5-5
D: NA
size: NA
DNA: TGTGCCAGCAGCAAGGGACACCAGTCTGGGGCCAACGTCCTGACTTTC
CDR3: CASSKGHQSGANVLTF

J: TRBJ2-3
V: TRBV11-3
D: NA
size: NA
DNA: TGTGCCAGCAGCCGAAGCAGGGTTCCAGATACGCAGTATTTT
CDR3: CASSRSRVPDTQYF

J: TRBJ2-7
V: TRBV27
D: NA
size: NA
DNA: TGTGCCAGCAGTCCCCGAAGGGTTCGGGGCTACGAGCAGTGCTTC
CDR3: CASSPRRVRGYEQCF

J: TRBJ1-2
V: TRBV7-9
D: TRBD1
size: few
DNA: TGTGCCAGCAGCTCGGACAGGGTCGGCTATGGCTACACCTTC
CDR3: CASSSDRVGYGYTF

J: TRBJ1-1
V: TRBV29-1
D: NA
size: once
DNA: TGCAGCGTTAACTACAGACTCCAGAACACTGAAGCTTTCTTT
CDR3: CSVNYRLQNTEAFF

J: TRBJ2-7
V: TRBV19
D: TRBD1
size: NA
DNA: TGTGCCAGTAGTAGGGACAGGGTTCCCTACGAGCAGTACTTC
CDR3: CASSRDRVPYEQYF

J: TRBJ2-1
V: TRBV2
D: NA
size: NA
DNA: TGTGCCAGCATCAGCCCACGGATATTCTTCTTC
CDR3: CASISPRIFFF